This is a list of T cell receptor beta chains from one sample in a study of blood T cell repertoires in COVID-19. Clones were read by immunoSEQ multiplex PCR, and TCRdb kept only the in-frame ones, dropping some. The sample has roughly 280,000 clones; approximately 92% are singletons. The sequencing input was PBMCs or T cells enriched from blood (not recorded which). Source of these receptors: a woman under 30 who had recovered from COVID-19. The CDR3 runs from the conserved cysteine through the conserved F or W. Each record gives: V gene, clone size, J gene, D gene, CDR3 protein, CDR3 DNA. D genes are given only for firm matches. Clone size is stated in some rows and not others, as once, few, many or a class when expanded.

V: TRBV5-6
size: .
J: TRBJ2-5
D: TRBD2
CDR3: CASSLLAGNKETQYF
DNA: TGTGCCAGCAGCTTACTAGCGGGGAATAAAGAGACCCAGTACTTC

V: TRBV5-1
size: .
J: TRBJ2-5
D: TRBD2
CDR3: CASSPVGTRQETQYF
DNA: TGCGCCAGCAGCCCAGTCGGGACTAGGCAAGAGACCCAGTACTTC

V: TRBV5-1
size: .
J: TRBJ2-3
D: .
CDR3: CASSYPSGLGADTQYF
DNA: TGCGCCAGCAGCTATCCTTCTGGGCTAGGGGCAGATACGCAGTATTTT

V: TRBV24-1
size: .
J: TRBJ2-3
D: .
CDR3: CATSDSFTDTQYF
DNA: TGTGCCACCAGTGATTCCTTCACAGATACGCAGTATTTT

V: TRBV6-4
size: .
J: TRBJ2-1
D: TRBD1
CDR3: CASSDRQGPYNEQFF
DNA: TGTGCCAGCAGTGATCGACAGGGGCCCTACAATGAGCAGTTCTTC

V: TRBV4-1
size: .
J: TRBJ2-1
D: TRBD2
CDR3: CASSQEGLAHEQFF
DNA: TGCGCCAGCAGCCAAGAGGGACTAGCCCATGAGCAGTTCTTC

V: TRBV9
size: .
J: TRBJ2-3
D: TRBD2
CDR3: CASSAGTSGRSTDTQYF
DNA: TGTGCCAGCAGCGCCGGGACTAGCGGTCGGAGCACAGATACGCAGTATTTT

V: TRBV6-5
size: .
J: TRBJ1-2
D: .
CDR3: CASSQEGWGGYTF
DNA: TGTGCCAGCAGCCAGGAGGGGTGGGGTGGCTACACCTTC

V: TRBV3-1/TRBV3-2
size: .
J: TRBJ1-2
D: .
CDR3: CASSQVSAGIYGYTF
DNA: TGTGCCAGCAGCCAAGTGTCGGCAGGGATATATGGCTACACCTTC

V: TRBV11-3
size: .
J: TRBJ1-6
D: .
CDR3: CASSLQGQTSSYNSPLHF
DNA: TGTGCCAGCAGCTTACAAGGACAGACGAGCTCCTATAATTCACCCCTCCACTTT

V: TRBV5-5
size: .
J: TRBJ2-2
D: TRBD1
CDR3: CASTTGTGTGELFF
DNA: TGTGCCAGCACGACAGGGACGGGCACCGGGGAGCTGTTTTTT

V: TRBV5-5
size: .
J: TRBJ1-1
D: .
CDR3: CASSLVGQMNTEAFF
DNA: TGTGCCAGCAGCTTGGTGGGACAAATGAACACTGAAGCTTTCTTT

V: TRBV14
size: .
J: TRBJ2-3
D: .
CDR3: CASSQDRLSLLGTDTQYF
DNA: TGTGCCAGCAGCCAAGATCGCTTGTCACTTTTGGGCACAGATACGCAGTATTTT

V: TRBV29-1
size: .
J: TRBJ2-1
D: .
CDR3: CSVEPTYSYNEQFF
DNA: TGCAGCGTTGAGCCCACTTACAGCTACAATGAGCAGTTCTTC

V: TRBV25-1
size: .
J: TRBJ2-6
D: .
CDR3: CASSDPRPGANVLTF
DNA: TGTGCCAGCAGTGATCCTCGTCCTGGGGCCAACGTCCTGACTTTC

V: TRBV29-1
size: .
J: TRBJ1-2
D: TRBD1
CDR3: CSVQGVSNYGYTF
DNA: TGCAGCGTTCAGGGGGTGTCTAACTATGGCTACACCTTC

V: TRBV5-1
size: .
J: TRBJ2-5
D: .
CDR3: CASSVDYAGETQYF
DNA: TGCGCCAGCAGCGTGGACTACGCAGGGGAGACCCAGTACTTC

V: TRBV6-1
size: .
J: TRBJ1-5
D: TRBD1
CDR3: CASSEHRQGVGSNQPQHF
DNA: TGTGCCAGCAGTGAACATCGACAGGGGGTAGGAAGCAATCAGCCCCAGCATTTT

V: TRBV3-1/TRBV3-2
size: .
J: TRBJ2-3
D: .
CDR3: CASSSQGTDTQYF
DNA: TGTGCCAGCAGCTCACAGGGTACCGATACGCAGTATTTT

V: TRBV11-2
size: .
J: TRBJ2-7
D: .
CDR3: CASSLGQTQSNEQYF
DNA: TGTGCCAGCAGCTTAGGGCAGACTCAATCGAACGAGCAGTACTTC

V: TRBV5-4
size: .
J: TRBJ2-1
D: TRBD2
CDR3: CASSFASGGDNEQFF
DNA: TGTGCCAGCAGCTTCGCTAGCGGGGGGGACAATGAGCAGTTCTTC

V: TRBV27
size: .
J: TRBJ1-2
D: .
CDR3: CASSLSGGSYGYTF
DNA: TGTGCCAGCAGTTTATCAGGAGGTTCCTATGGCTACACCTTC

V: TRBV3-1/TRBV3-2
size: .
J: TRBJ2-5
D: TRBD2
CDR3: CASSPRLAGGRETQYF
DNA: TGTGCCAGCAGCCCGAGACTAGCGGGGGGTAGGGAGACCCAGTACTTC

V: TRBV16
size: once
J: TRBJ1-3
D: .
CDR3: CASSLSGSGNTIYF
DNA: TGTGCCAGCAGCCTCTCGGGCTCTGGAAACACCATATATTTT

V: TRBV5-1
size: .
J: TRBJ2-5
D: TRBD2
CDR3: CASSKAGVQETQYF
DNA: TGCGCCAGCAGCAAAGCGGGGGTGCAAGAGACCCAGTACTTC

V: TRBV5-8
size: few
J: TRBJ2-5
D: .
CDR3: CASSFSPGSETQYF
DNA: TGTGCCAGCAGCTTCTCACCTGGCTCAGAGACCCAGTACTTC

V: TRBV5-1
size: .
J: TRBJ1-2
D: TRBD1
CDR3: CATGFDRDYGYTF
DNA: TGCGCCACCGGCTTCGACAGGGACTATGGCTACACCTTC

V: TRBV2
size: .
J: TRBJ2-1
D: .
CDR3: CASSEALRYNEQFF
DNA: TGTGCCAGCAGTGAAGCTTTGAGATACAATGAGCAGTTCTTC

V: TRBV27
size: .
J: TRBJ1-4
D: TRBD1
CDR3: CASSSHRGSREKLFF
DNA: TGTGCCAGCAGTTCGCACAGGGGTAGTCGTGAAAAACTGTTTTTT